This entry lists 23 T cell receptor beta chains sequenced from one sample in a study of blood T cell repertoires in COVID-19. Method: immunoSEQ multiplex PCR; TCRdb's copy keeps in-frame clones and lacks some. The data contain approximately 260,000 clones, approximately 89% of them singletons. Input material: PBMCs or T cells enriched from blood (not recorded which). The receptors shown here come from a woman aged 55-70 years who had recovered from COVID-19.

V usage is TRBV4-1 and J usage is TRBJ2-5; the match to TRBD2 covers 13 bases. The trim removed 1 base at V and 7 bases at J, leaving 0 bases unmatched. The V gene's germline CDR1 is MGHRA and CDR2 YSYEKL. The CDR3 runs 14 residues. This chain's CDR3 is CASSQGTSGGTQYF. CDR3 coding DNA: TGCGCCAGCAGCCAAGGGACTAGCGGGGGGACCCAGTACTTC.

The chain carries TRBV3-1 (or the pseudogene TRBV3-2) and TRBJ1-2, with unresolved D. V dropped 4 bases and J dropped 2 bases, with 11 bases sitting between them. The CDR3 runs 14 residues. Germline lookup yields CDR1 LGHDT and CDR2 YNNKEL (reference sequence). The CDR3 here is CASSPFLRNYGYTF. DNA for the CDR3: TGTGCCAGCAGCCCTTTCCTCAGGAACTATGGCTACACCTTC.

V gene TRBV2 combines with J gene TRBJ1-2, with 8 bases lining up with TRBD1. There are 17 residues in the CDR3. J gave up 5 bases and V 7 bases, and 18 bases lay outside the gene matches. Germline values: CDR1 SNHLY, CDR2 FYNNEI. The DNA of the CDR3 is TGTGCCAGCATAGAAACGGACCCAGGGGGCTTAGGGTATGGCTACACCTTC. This codes for CASIETDPGGLGYGYTF.

The sample holds a few counts of this clone. This chain connects TRBV6-5 to TRBJ2-2; 7 nucleotides line up with TRBD1. Germline assignment: CDR1 MNHEY and CDR2 SVGAGI. The ends lost 5 bases at V and 4 bases at J; junction bases unmatched: 7. The CDR3 covers 15 residues. CDR3 amino acids: CASSRDSFPTGELFF. DNA for the CDR3: TGTGCCAGCAGTAGGGACAGCTTCCCCACCGGGGAGCTGTTTTTT.

The chain combines TRBV6-5 with TRBJ1-1, with D tentatively TRBD1 (6 bases). Per germline, CDR1 MNHEY and CDR2 SVGAGI. This CDR3 comprises 14 residues. Trimming left V 5 bases short and J 1 base short, with 11 bases between. The CDR3 here is CASSPGTRNTEAFF. CDR3 nucleotides: TGTGCCAGCAGTCCCGGGACACGGAACACTGAAGCTTTCTTT.

V is TRBV5-1 and J is TRBJ2-5, with a tentative D call TRBD1 (6 bases). This CDR3 spans 16 amino acids. Germline loops: CDR1 SGHRS, CDR2 YFSETQ. Between the trimmed V and J ends, which lost 3 bases and 2 bases, there was a span of 17 bases. CDR3 region: CASSWAGQLAQETQYF. Here the CDR3 DNA reads TGCGCCAGCAGCTGGGCCGGACAGCTGGCTCAAGAGACCCAGTACTTC.

V gene TRBV21-1 combines with J gene TRBJ2-2; the D call in the table, TRBD1, was not verified against the DNA. TRBV21-1 corresponds to a pseudogene. The CDR3 runs to 15 residues. Here the CDR3 reads CASSNRDSNTGELFF. The CDR3 nucleotides read TGTGCCAGCAGCAACCGGGACAGCAACACCGGGGAGCTGTTTTTT.

The CDR3 here is CASMGGNTEAFF. The CDR3 nucleotides are TGTGCCAGCATGGGGGGGAACACTGAAGCTTTCTTT. V usage is TRBV28 and J usage is TRBJ1-1; D perhaps matches TRBD1 (5 bases). The CDR3 covers 12 residues. CDR1 is MDHEN, CDR2 SYDVKM, per germline. Between the trimmed V and J ends, which lost 7 bases and 1 base, there was a span of 7 bases. The variable domain in full, with the rest retrieved from reference TRBV28 and TRBJ1-1, is DVKVTQSSRYLVKRTGEKVFLECVQDMDHENMFWYRQDPGLGLRLIYFSYDVKMKEKGDIPEGYSVSREKKERFSLILESASTNQTSMYLCASMGGNTEAFFGQGTRLTVV.

The chain links TRBV18 to TRBJ1-2; no definite D call. CDR3 length: 14 residues. V lost 0 bases, J lost 4 bases, and 9 bases lay in between. The V gene's germline CDR1 is KGHSH and CDR2 LQKENI. DNA for the CDR3: TGTGCCAGCTCACCACCTACAGAGACCTATGGCTACACCTTC. As protein: CASSPPTETYGYTF.

CDR3 sequence (DNA): TGTGCCAGCAACGCGGGGGATTTTTACACTGAAGCTTTCTTT. Translating gives CASNAGDFYTEAFF. The V call is TRBV7-9, the J call TRBJ1-1, with D perhaps matching TRBD1 (5 bases). The CDR3 has 14 amino acids. Germline loops: CDR1 SEHNR, CDR2 FQNEAQ (reference sequence). V was pared by 7 bases and J by 3 bases, with 15 bases between.

The chain carries TRBV5-1 and TRBJ2-2; perhaps TRBD1 as D (5 bases). The CDR3 runs to 15 residues. The V and J ends lost 0 bases and 2 bases respectively, with 8 bases between them. Germline assignment: CDR1 SGHRS and CDR2 YFSETQ. The CDR3 DNA reads as TGCGCCAGCAGCTTGGAGGGGAAAAACACCGGGGAGCTGTTTTTT. Residues: CASSLEGKNTGELFF.

The rearrangement links TRBV12-2 to TRBJ2-1; the DNA was not used to check the table's D call, TRBD2. TRBV12-2 is classified as a pseudogene. The length of the CDR3 is 21 residues. The DNA for the CDR3 is TGTGCAAGTCGCTTAGCGAGAGAACCGGGACTAGCGGGAGTGCCCTACAATGAGCAGTTCTTC. This gives the protein CASRLAREPGLAGVPYNEQFF.

CDR3 sequence: CASSQVRDRDTEAFF. CDR3 DNA: TGTGCCAGCAGCCAAGTCCGGGACAGGGACACTGAAGCTTTCTTT. The genes are TRBV14 and TRBJ1-1, with TRBD1 identical over 9 bases. This CDR3 is built from 15 residues. The junction had 3 bases not matched to a gene; V was cut back by 1 base and J by 3 bases. Germline CDR1 reads SGHDN; CDR2 reads FVKESK.

The chain links TRBV6-1 to TRBJ2-7, with TRBD2 identical over 10 bases. Germline lookup yields CDR1 MNHNS and CDR2 SASEGT. Trimming cost V 1 base and J 2 bases; bases outside gene matches: 2. This CDR3 has 15 amino acids. The CDR3 here is CASSEGLAGTYEQYF. The CDR3 DNA follows: TGTGCCAGCAGTGAAGGACTAGCGGGTACCTACGAGCAGTACTTC.

The chain uses TRBV28 and TRBJ1-2; TRBD1 aligns across 7 bases. This CDR3 spans 18 amino acids. With V trimmed by 4 bases and J by 4 bases, 18 bases remained unmatched. Germline CDR1 reads MDHEN; CDR2 reads SYDVKM. This chain's CDR3 is CASSSVGTEGDRGYGYTF. The CDR3 coding sequence is TGTGCCAGCAGTTCCGTAGGGACAGAGGGTGATCGGGGCTATGGCTACACCTTC.

This chain joins TRBV5-1 and TRBJ2-7; TRBD2 matches at 7 bases. CDR3 length: 16 amino acids. The V gene's germline CDR1 is SGHRS and CDR2 YFSETQ. Trimming at V came to 0 bases and at J to 1 base, leaving 7 bases not matched to a gene. The CDR3 sequence: CASSLGSGLLSYEQYF. CDR3 DNA sequence: TGCGCCAGCAGCTTGGGTAGCGGGCTTCTGTCCTACGAGCAGTACTTC.

The gene calls are TRBV19 and TRBJ2-7, with a weak D call TRBD1 (6 bases). V dropped 5 bases and J dropped 4 bases, with 12 bases sitting between them. Germline V gene data show CDR1 as LNHDA and CDR2 as SQIVND (reference sequence). The CDR3 loop spans 13 amino acids. DNA of the CDR3: TGTGCCAGTAGTCCAGGGACACCGTACGAGCAGTACTTC. Its protein product is CASSPGTPYEQYF.

The chain carries TRBV10-3 and TRBJ1-2, with D possibly TRBD1 on 5 matching bases. Trimming left V 2 bases short and J 7 bases short, with 11 bases between. CDR3 length: 13 residues. Germline V gene sequence: CDR1 ENHRY, CDR2 SYGVKD. CDR3 in amino acids: CAISEGSRVGYTF. CDR3 coding DNA: TGTGCCATCAGTGAGGGGTCCAGGGTTGGCTACACCTTC.

This chain links TRBV9 with TRBJ1-1, with D possibly matching TRBD1 (5 bases). V shed 5 bases and J shed 3 bases, with 11 bases lying between them. CDR3 length: 13 amino acids. Looked up from germline, CDR1 is SGDLS and CDR2 is YYNGEE. The CDR3 coding sequence is TGTGCCAGCAGTGTGACAGATTACACTGAAGCTTTCTTT. Its translation is CASSVTDYTEAFF.

V usage is TRBV4-1 and J usage is TRBJ1-5; the D gene is possibly TRBD1 (6 bases). V was shortened by 0 bases and J by 0 bases, with 15 bases between the two germline ends. There are 18 residues in the CDR3. Looked up from germline, CDR1 is MGHRA and CDR2 is YSYEKL. In DNA, the CDR3 is TGCGCCAGCAGCCAAGATTCGGCAGGGGACTATAGCAATCAGCCCCAGCATTTT. This encodes CASSQDSAGDYSNQPQHF.

The V gene is TRBV4-1, the J gene TRBJ1-5; 9 bases line up with TRBD1. Germline V CDR1 and CDR2: MGHRA, YSYEKL. The V gene end was trimmed by 3 bases and the J gene end by 3 bases; junction bases not matched to a gene: 6. The CDR3 is 16 amino acids. In DNA form, the CDR3 reads TGCGCCAGCAGCCACGCAACAGGGGGCGCCAATCAGCCCCAGCATTTT. This codes for CASSHATGGANQPQHF.

The V call is TRBV10-2, the J call TRBJ2-7; D is undetermined. CDR1 WSHSY and CDR2 SAAADI come from the germline V gene. The CDR3 loop spans 14 amino acids. V was trimmed by 4 bases and J by 0 bases, leaving 10 bases between them. DNA for the CDR3: TGCGCCAGCAGTGCGGTACGGAGCTCCTACGAGCAGTACTTC. It codes for CASSAVRSSYEQYF.

V gene TRBV5-1 combines with J gene TRBJ2-3; 11 nucleotides agree with TRBD2. V lost 7 bases and J lost 1; bases outside the gene matches: 2. The CDR3 loop spans 14 amino acids. Germline V CDR1 and CDR2: SGHRS, YFSETQ. CDR3: CASRLAGRTDTQYF. DNA of the CDR3: TGCGCCAGCCGACTAGCGGGACGCACAGATACGCAGTATTTT. The variable domain in full, with the rest retrieved from reference TRBV5-1 and TRBJ2-3, is KAGVTQTPRYLIKTRGQQVTLSCSPISGHRSVSWYQQTPGQGLQFLFEYFSETQRNKGNFPGRFSGRQFSNSRSEMNVSTLELGDSALYLCASRLAGRTDTQYFGPGTRLTVL.